Here is one TCR beta chain with its context. The antigen is not known. The sample belongs to a study of OX40 agonist ivuxolimab in advanced cancers. Background on the study: Those treated in dose escalation had hepatocellular carcinoma, melanoma, renal cell cancer or head and neck cancer. Of mixed ages from about 23 to 85 and averaging about 65 years, the group was over 80% male.

Sequencing was performed with immunoSEQ multiplex PCR; in TCRdb, only in-frame clones are kept and a portion is missing. In the table there are 70,000 to 90,000 clones, over 75% of which are singletons. Findings of the study overall: CD8+ T cells (on average) carried more expanded clones than CD4+ T cells.

Trimming pared 6 bases from V and 0 bases from J, leaving 12 bases between. Per germline, CDR1 LNHDA and CDR2 SQIVND (reference sequence). This CDR3 comprises 15 residues. The chain joins TRBV19 to TRBJ2-4, with a weak D call TRBD1 (6 bases). The receptor was isolated from an adult with an advanced solid tumor such as melanoma, head and neck, liver or kidney cancer. Specimen: CD4+ or CD8+ T cells sorted from blood, collected in a trial of the OX40 agonist ivuxolimab. CDR3 protein: CASRGTLIAKNIQYF. The DNA of the CDR3 is TGTGCCAGTAGGGGGACACTGATAGCCAAAAACATTCAGTACTTC.